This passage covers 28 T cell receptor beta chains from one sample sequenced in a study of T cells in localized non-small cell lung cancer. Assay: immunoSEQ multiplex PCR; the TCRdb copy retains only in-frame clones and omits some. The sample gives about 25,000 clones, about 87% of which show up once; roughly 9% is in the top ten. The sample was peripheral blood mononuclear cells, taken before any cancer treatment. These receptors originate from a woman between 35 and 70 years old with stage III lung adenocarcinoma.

The CDR3 reads CASSEMASGYNEQFF. The CDR3 nucleotides are TGTGCCAGCAGTGAAATGGCTAGCGGGTACAATGAGCAGTTCTTC. The chain uses TRBV6-1 and TRBJ2-1, with TRBD2 identical over 8 bases. The CDR3 is 15 residues long. Germline CDR1 is MNHNS and CDR2 is SASEGT. Trimming cost V 2 bases and J 4 bases; bases outside gene matches: 4.

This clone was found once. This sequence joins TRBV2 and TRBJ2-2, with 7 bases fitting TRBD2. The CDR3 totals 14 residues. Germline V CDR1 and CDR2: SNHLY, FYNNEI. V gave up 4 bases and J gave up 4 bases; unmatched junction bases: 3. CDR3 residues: CASSAGRATGELFF. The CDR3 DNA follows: TGTGCCAGCAGTGCAGGGAGGGCCACCGGGGAGCTGTTTTTT.

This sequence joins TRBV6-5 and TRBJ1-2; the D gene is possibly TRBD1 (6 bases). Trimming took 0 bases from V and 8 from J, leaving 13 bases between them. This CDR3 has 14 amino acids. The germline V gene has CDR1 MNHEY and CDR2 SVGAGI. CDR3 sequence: CASSYSGQLGGYTF. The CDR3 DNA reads TGTGCCAGCAGTTACTCCGGACAGCTCGGAGGCTACACCTTC.

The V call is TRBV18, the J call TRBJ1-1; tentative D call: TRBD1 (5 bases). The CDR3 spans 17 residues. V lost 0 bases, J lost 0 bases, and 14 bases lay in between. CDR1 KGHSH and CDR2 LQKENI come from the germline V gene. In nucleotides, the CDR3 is TGTGCCAGCTCACCACCGAGGCAGGGCGGGGTGAACACTGAAGCTTTCTTT. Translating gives CASSPPRQGGVNTEAFF.

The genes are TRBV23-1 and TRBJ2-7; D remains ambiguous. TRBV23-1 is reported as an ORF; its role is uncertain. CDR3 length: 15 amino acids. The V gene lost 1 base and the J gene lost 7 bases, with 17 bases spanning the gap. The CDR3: CASSQFHGYGCEQYF. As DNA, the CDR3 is TGCGCCAGCAGTCAATTCCATGGGTATGGTTGTGAGCAGTACTTC.

CDR3 sequence (DNA): TGTGCCAGCAGAACCGGGACAGGGGGCCACCACGGCTACACCTTC. Translated: CASRTGTGGHHGYTF. The V call is TRBV6-5, the J call TRBJ1-2; 12 bases match TRBD1. The CDR3 totals 15 residues. V trimming: 6 bases; J trimming: 8 bases; junction bases outside the gene matches: 10. Germline loops: CDR1 MNHEY, CDR2 SVGAGI.

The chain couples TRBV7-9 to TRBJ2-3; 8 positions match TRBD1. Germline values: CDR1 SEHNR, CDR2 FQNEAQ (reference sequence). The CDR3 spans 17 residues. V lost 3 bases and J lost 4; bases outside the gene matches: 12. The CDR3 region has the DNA TGTGCCAGCAGCTTCTACGGGACAGGTATTGCATCAGATACGCAGTATTTT. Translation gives CASSFYGTGIASDTQYF. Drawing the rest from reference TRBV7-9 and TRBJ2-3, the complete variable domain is DTGVSQNPRHKITKRGQNVTFRCDPISEHNRLYWYRQTLGQGPEFLTYFQNEAQLEKSRLLSDRFSAERPKGSFSTLEIQRTEQGDSAMYLCASSFYGTGIASDTQYFGPGTRLTVL.

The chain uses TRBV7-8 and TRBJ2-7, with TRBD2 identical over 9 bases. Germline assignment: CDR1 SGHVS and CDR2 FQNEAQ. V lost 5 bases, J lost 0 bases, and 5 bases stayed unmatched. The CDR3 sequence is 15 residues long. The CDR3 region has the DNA TGTGCCAGCAGCCCCGGACTAGCGCGCTCCTACGAGCAGTACTTC. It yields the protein CASSPGLARSYEQYF.

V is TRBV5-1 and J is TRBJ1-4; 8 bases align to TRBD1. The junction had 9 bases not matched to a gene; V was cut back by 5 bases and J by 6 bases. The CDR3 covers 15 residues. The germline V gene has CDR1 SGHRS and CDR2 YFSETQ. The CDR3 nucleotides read TGCGCCAGCAGTTCAGGGGGCGGGGGCCATGAAAAACTGTTTTTT. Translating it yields CASSSGGGGHEKLFF.

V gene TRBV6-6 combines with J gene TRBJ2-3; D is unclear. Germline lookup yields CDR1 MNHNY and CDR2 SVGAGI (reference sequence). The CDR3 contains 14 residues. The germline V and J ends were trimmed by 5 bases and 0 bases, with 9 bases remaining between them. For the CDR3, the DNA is TGTGCCAGCAGTCCCACCGGTAGCACAGATACGCAGTATTTT. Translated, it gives CASSPTGSTDTQYF.

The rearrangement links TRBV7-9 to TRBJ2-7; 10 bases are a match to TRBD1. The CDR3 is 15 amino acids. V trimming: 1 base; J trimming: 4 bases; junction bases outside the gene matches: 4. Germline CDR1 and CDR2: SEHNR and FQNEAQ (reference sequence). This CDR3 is CASSLGGQGVYEQYF. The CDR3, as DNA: TGTGCCAGCAGCTTAGGTGGACAGGGGGTTTACGAGCAGTACTTC.

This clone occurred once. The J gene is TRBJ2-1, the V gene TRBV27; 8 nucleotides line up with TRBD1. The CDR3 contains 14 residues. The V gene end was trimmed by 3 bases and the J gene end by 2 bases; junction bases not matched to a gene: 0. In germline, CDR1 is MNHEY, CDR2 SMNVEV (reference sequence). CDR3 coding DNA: TGTGCCAGCAGTTTGGACAGGGCCTACAATGAGCAGTTCTTC. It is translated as CASSLDRAYNEQFF.

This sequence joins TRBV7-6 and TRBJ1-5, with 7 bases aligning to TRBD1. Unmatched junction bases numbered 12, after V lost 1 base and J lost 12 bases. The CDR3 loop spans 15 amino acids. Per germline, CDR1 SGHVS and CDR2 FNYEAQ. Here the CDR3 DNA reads TGTGCCAGCAGCTTAGGGGGGACAGAGAATCAGTACCAGCATTTT. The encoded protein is CASSLGGTENQYQHF.

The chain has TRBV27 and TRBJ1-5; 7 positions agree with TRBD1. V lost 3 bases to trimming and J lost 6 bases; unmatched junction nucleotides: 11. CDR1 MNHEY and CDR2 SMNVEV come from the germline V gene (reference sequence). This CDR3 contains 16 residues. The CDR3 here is CASSFGGGQGGQPQHF. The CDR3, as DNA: TGTGCCAGCAGTTTCGGGGGTGGGCAGGGGGGTCAGCCCCAGCATTTT.

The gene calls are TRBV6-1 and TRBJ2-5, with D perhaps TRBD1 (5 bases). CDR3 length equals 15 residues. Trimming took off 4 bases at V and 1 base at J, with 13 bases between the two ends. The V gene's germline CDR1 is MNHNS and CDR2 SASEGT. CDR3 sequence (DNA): TGTGCCAGCAGTGGGACATATAATGCCCAAGAGACCCAGTACTTC. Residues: CASSGTYNAQETQYF.

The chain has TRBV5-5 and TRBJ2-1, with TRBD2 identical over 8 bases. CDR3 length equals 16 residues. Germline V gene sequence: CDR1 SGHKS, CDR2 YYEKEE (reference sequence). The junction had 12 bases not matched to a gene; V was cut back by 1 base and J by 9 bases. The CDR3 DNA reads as TGTGCCAGCAGCTTGCGTTTGGCGGGAGGCGATGGTGAGCAGTTCTTC. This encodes CASSLRLAGGDGEQFF.

The CDR3 sequence is CASSGNWGSGYGYTF. CDR3 nucleotides: TGTGCCAGCAGTGGCAATTGGGGGTCCGGCTATGGCTACACCTTC. The chain couples TRBV9 to TRBJ1-2; D might be TRBD1 (5 bases). Trimming stripped 5 bases from V and 4 bases from J, with 18 bases between. Germline-derived CDR1 and CDR2 are SGDLS and YYNGEE. The CDR3 runs to 15 residues.

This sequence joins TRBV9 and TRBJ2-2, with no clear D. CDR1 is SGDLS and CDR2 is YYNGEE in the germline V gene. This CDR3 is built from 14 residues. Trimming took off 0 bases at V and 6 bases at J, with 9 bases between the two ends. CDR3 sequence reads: CASSVEISSGELFF. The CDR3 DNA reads TGTGCCAGCAGCGTAGAGATTAGCTCCGGGGAGCTGTTTTTT. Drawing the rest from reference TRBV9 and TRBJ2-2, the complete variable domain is DSGVTQTPKHLITATGQRVTLRCSPRSGDLSVYWYQQSLDQGLQFLIQYYNGEERAKGNILERFSAQQFPDLHSELNLSSLELGDSALYFCASSVEISSGELFFGEGSRLTVL.

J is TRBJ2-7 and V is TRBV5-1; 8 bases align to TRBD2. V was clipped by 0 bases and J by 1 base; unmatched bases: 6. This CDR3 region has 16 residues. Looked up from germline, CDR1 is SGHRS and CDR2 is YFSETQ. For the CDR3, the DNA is TGCGCCAGCAGCTTGGGAGAGGGACTAGGATCCTACGAGCAGTACTTC. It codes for CASSLGEGLGSYEQYF.

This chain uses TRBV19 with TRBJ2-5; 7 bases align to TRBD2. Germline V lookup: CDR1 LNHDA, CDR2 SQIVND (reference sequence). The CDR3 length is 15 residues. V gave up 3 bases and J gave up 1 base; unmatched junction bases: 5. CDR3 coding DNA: TGTGCCAGTAGTATGAGGGGAGGGGTCCAAGAGACCCAGTACTTC. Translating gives CASSMRGGVQETQYF. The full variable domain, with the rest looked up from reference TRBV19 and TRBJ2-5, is DGGITQSPKYLFRKEGQNVTLSCEQNLNHDAMYWYRQDPGQGLRLIYYSQIVNDFQKGDIAEGYSVSREKKESFPLTVTSAQKNPTAFYLCASSMRGGVQETQYFGPGTRLLVL.

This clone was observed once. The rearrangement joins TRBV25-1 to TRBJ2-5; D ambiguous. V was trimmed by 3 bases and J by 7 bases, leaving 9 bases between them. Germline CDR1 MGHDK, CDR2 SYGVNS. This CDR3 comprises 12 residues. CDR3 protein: CASSDEYGTQYF. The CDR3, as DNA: TGTGCCAGCAGTGACGAATACGGGACCCAGTACTTC.

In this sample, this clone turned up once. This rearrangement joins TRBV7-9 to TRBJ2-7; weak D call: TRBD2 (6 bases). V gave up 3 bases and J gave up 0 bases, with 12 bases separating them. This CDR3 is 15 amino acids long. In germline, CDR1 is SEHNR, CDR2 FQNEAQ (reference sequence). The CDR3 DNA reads TGTGCCAGCAGCTTCGGAAGCGGGCCCTCCTACGAGCAGTACTTC. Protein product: CASSFGSGPSYEQYF.

The CDR3 is CASSHLRTPRGGYTF. As DNA, the CDR3 is TGTGCCAGCAGCCACCTTAGGACACCGAGGGGTGGCTACACCTTC. The chain employs TRBV7-2 and TRBJ1-2; the D gene is possibly TRBD1 (5 bases). The CDR3 covers 15 residues. With 5 bases removed from V and 7 bases from J, the gap between germline ends came to 20 bases. The germline CDR1 and CDR2 sequences are SGHTA and FQGNSA.

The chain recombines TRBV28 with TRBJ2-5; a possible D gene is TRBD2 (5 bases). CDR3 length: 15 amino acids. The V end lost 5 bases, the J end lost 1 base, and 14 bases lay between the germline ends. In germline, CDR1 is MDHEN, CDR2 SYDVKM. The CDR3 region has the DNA TGTGCCAGCAGTCCCTCGTCGGGGATCCAAGAGACCCAGTACTTC. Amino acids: CASSPSSGIQETQYF.

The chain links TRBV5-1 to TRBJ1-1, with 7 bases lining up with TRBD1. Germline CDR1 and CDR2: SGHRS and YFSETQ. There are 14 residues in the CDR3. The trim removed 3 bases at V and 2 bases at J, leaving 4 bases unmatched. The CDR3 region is CASSSGQINTEAFF. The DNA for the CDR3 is TGCGCCAGCAGCTCGGGACAGATTAACACTGAAGCTTTCTTT.

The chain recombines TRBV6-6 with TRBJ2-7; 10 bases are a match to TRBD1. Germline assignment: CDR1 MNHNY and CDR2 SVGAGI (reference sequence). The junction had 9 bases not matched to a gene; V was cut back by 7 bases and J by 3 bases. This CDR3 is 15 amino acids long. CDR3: CASTPWGQGFYEQYF. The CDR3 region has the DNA TGTGCCAGCACCCCCTGGGGACAGGGGTTCTACGAGCAGTACTTC.

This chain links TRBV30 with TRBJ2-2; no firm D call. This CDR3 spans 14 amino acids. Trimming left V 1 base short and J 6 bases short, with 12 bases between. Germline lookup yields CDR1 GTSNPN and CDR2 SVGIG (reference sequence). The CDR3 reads CAWSGMVGSGELFF. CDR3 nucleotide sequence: TGTGCCTGGAGTGGGATGGTGGGGTCCGGGGAGCTGTTTTTT.

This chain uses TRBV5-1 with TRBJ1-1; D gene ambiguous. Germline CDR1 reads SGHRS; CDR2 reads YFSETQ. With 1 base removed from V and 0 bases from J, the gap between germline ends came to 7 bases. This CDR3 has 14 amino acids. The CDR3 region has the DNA TGCGCCAGCAGCTTGTCCAGCTTGAACACTGAAGCTTTCTTT. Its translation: CASSLSSLNTEAFF.